This TCR beta chain was sequenced in a study of T cell repertoires in cytomegalovirus infection (dated by TCRdb to the late 2010s). A note on the overall study: Donor HLA type was relevant to the analysis, as public TCR beta signatures indicated carriage of CMV infection together with the matching HLA type.

The sample holds many counts of this clonotype. Its antigen is unknown. Qualities for individual bases were not recorded, and no much larger clone is one base off. Paper-wide results and their limitations: In both this cohort and an independent cohort of 352 donors, the cumulative frequency of public TCR beta family members distinguished carriers of CMV infection plus the relevant HLA type. In the ex vivo response, HLA-C-restricted CMV-specific TCR beta clonotypes were dominant, and in two of eight donors the single most frequent clonotype came from this HLA-C-restricted group.

The reads were generated on an Illumina HiSeq 1500. TCRdb itself trimmed the public reads at Q25 with fastp, ran MiXCR and retained productive beta chains. Every distinct CDR3 protein forms one entry, paired with its most common genes and DNA. The sample table shows about 60,000 distinct CDR3 sequences, and around 34% are seen once. The top ten clonotypes cover 70% of the sample. The CDR3 contains 17 residues, cysteine and phenylalanine counted. The read is trimmed to its CDR3 DNA, 51 bases read in frame from base 1. The trim is 5 bases for V and 0 bases for J, with a gap of 18 bases between the germline ends. CDR1 SGHVS and CDR2 FNYEAQ are derived from the germline V gene.

Sequenced material: PBMCs, sequenced either directly or after in vitro stimulation (not recorded which). This clonotype was sampled from a human donor in good health (CMV status not recorded). Some clones in this sample may be carry-over from other donors' samples. The chain uses TRBV7-6 and TRBJ2-3; the D gene assignment is ambiguous. CDR3 sequence: CASSQTPQSPSTDTQYF. The sequenced DNA is TGTGCCAGCAGCCAAACACCGCAATCACCTAGCACAGATACGCAGTATTTT.